This is a list of T cell receptor beta chains from one sample in a study of CDR3 diversity in severe acne. TCRdb ran MiXCR on the PCR reads and lists one entry per CDR3 protein. The profile shows about 85,000 distinct CDR3 sequences, roughly half of them singletons. The sequencing input was blood. These receptors were taken from a male donor in good health, serving as a control. Both conserved end residues are part of each CDR3. D genes are given only for firm matches. Rows may omit the clone size; those that give it use once, few, many or a size class.

NA,TRBJ2-5,few,TRBV4-2,TGTGCCAGCAGCCAAGCAGCGGGCGAAGAGACCCAGTACTTC,CASSQAAGEETQYF
TRBD2,TRBJ2-4,many,TRBV20-1,TGCAGTGCCGGAGCTAGCGGGCGCCTAGCCAAAAACATTCAGTACTTC,CSAGASGRLAKNIQYF
NA,TRBJ2-1,many,TRBV20-1,TGCAGTGCTAGAGTCCGCGCGGCTACCTACAATGAGCAGTTCTTC,CSARVRAATYNEQFF
NA,TRBJ2-7,NA,TRBV24-1,TGTGCCACCAGTGACCCGAATCAGAGGTCTCTGCAGTACTTC,CATSDPNQRSLQYF
NA,TRBJ1-1,NA,TRBV7-4,TGTGCCAGCAGCTTCTTAGGGAAAGGCCCCCCGAACACTGAAGCTTTCTTT,CASSFLGKGPPNTEAFF
NA,TRBJ2-7,few,TRBV6-1,TGTGCCAGCAGCCGGGCGGGCGGAACCTACGAGCAGTACTTC,CASSRAGGTYEQYF
NA,TRBJ1-1,medium-sized,TRBV20-1,TGCAGTGCTAGAGATCTAAGAGGGTTTAGGGCTTTCTTT,CSARDLRGFRAFF
NA,TRBJ2-2,few,TRBV5-6,TGTGCCAGCGGACAGCTCCTAAACACCGGGGAGCTGTTTTTT,CASGQLLNTGELFF
TRBD1,TRBJ2-7,NA,TRBV2,TGTGCCAGCAGGCCCCACAGGGGGGAACAGGGCTCCTACGAGCAGTACTTC,CASRPHRGEQGSYEQYF
TRBD1,TRBJ2-6,NA,TRBV2,TGTGCCAGCCGGAAGACAGGGACCTCTGGGGCCAACGTCCTGACTTTC,CASRKTGTSGANVLTF
NA,TRBJ1-5,once,TRBV25-1,TGTGCCAGCAGTTCGGCGGCCACTAGTAATCAGCCCCAGCATTTT,CASSSAATSNQPQHF
NA,TRBJ2-5,few,TRBV7-3,TGTGCCAGCAGCTTTCCGGGAGAGACCCAGTACTTC,CASSFPGETQYF
TRBD1,TRBJ1-2,many,TRBV6-1,TGTGCCGGGTGCACGGGACAGGAATGTATTGGCTACACCTTC,CAGCTGQECIGYTF
TRBD1,TRBJ1-1,NA,TRBV7-3,TGTGCCAGCAGCACTTTGACAGGGGACGACACTGAAGCTTTCTTT,CASSTLTGDDTEAFF
TRBD1,TRBJ2-7,many,TRBV25-1,TGTGCCAGCAGCCCCGGGACAGCAAGAAAGCAGTACTTC,CASSPGTARKQYF
NA,TRBJ2-7,NA,TRBV29-1,TGCAGCGTCCTCTGGAGGGGCTACGAGCGGTACTTC,CSVLWRGYERYF
NA,TRBJ2-1,NA,TRBV30,TGTGCCTGGAACCTGGGTTCTTACAATGAGCAGTCCTTC,CAWNLGSYNEQSF
TRBD1,TRBJ2-5,many,TRBV19,TGTGCCAGTAGTATCCTCGGGACAGGGTCCCAAGAGACCCAGTACTTC,CASSILGTGSQETQYF
TRBD2,TRBJ2-7,NA,TRBV19,TGTGCCAGTAGTCTATCGACTAGCGGGAGCTCAATCGGCGAGCAGTACTTC,CASSLSTSGSSIGEQYF
NA,TRBJ1-2,NA,TRBV25-1,TGTGCCAGCAGTGAAGATGTCGGGGGATTCGATGGCTACACCTTC,CASSEDVGGFDGYTF
NA,TRBJ1-4,NA,TRBV20-1,TGCAGTGCTAGACCCCACGGGGGTGAAAAACTGTTTTTT,CSARPHGGEKLFF
NA,TRBJ1-5,NA,TRBV6-5,TGTGCCAGCAGACTTAGTAGCAATCAGCCCCAGCATTTT,CASRLSSNQPQHF
NA,TRBJ1-4,NA,TRBV19,TGTGCCAGCACCCCCGACAGGACTAATGAAAAACTGTTTTTT,CASTPDRTNEKLFF
NA,TRBJ1-6,many,TRBV10-3,TGTGCCATCAGTGGATTTGGAGGGGAGGGATCCCTCCACTTT,CAISGFGGEGSLHF
TRBD2,TRBJ2-5,NA,TRBV20-1,TGCAGTGCTCCCGGGGGGGCGGGATCGTACCAAGAGACCCAGTACTTC,CSAPGGAGSYQETQYF
NA,TRBJ2-7,NA,TRBV4-1,TGCGCCAGCAGCCAAGAGGGGGCGGCGTACTACGAGCAGTACTTC,CASSQEGAAYYEQYF